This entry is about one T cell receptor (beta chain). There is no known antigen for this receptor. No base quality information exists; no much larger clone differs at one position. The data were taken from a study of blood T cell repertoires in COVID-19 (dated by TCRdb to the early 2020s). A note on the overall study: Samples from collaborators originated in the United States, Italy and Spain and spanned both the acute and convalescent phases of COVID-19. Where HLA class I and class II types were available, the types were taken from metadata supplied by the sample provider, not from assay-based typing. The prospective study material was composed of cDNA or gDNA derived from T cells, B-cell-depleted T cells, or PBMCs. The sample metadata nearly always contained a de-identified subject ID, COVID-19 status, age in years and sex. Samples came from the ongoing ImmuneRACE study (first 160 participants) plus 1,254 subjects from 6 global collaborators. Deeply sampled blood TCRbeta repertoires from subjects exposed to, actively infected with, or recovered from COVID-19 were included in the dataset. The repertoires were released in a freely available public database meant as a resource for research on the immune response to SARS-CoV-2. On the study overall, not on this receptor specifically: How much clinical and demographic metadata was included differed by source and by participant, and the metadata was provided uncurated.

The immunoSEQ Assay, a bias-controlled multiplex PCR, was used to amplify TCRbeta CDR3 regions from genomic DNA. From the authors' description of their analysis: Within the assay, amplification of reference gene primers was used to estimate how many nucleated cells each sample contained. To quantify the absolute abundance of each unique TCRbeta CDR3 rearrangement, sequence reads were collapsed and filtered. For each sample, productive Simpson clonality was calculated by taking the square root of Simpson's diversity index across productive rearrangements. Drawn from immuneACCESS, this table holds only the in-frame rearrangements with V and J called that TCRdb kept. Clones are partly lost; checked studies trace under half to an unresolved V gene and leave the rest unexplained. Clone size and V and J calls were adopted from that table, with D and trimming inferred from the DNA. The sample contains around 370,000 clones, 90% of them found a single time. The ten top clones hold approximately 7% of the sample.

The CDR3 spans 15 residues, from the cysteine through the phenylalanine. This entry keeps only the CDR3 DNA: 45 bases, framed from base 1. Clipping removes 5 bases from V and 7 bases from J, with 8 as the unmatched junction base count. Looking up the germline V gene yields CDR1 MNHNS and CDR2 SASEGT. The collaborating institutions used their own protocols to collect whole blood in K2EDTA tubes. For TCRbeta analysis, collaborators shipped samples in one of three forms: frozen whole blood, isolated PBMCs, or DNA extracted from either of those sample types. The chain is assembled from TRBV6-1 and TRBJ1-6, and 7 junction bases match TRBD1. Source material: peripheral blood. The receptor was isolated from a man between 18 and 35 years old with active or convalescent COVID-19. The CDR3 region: CASSWTGQQNSPLHF. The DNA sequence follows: TGTGCCAGCAGTTGGACGGGACAGCAAAATTCACCCCTCCACTTT.